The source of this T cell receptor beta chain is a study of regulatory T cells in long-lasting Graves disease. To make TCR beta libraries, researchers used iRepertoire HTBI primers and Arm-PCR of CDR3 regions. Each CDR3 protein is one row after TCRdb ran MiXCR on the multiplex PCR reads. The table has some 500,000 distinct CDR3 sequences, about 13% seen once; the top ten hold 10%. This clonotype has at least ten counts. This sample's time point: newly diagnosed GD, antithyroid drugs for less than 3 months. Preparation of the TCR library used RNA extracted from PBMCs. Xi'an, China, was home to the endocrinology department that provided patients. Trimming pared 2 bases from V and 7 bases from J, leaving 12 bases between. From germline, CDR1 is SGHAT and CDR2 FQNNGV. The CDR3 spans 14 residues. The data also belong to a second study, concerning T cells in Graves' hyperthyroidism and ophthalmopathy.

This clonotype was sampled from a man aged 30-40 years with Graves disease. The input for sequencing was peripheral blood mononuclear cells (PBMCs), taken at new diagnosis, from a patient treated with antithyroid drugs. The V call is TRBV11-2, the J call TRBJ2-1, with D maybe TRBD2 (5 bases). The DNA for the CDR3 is TGTGCCAGCAGCTTAACTTTCCGGGATAATGAGCAGTTCTTC. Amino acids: CASSLTFRDNEQFF.